Many counts were recorded for the clone carrying this T cell receptor (beta chain). The data are from a study of response to subunit inactivated influenza vaccine. TCRdb redid the calling of the RT-PCR reads with MiXCR, one entry per CDR3 protein. The sample has 500,000 to 600,000 distinct CDR3 sequences, approximately 7.7% seen once. This receptor was obtained from a man between 50 and 75 years old who received an inactivated influenza vaccine. Sequences were derived from PBMCs from blood, sampled less than 30 months after vaccination.

As DNA, the CDR3 is TGTGCCAGCAGGTCCGGGACAGGGGGCAACACTGAAGCTTTCTTT. It is translated as CASRSGTGGNTEAFF. The chain has TRBV7-9 and TRBJ1-1, with 12 bases aligning to TRBD1. This CDR3 region has 15 residues. CDR1 SEHNR and CDR2 FQNEAQ come from the germline V gene (reference sequence). The junction had 4 bases not matched to a gene; V was cut back by 6 bases and J by 2 bases.